This is a list of T cell receptor beta chains from one sample in a study of T cells in Graves' hyperthyroidism and ophthalmopathy. MiXCR was run by TCRdb on the multiplex PCR reads, yielding one entry per CDR3 protein. The profile shows about 130,000 distinct CDR3 sequences, approximately 20% of them singletons. What was sequenced was blood. The receptors shown here come from a woman between 45 and 65 years old with Graves' hyperthyroidism that later progressed to Graves' ophthalmopathy. Each CDR3 is given with its conserved first and last residue. Fields, in order: J gene, D gene, clone size, V gene, CDR3 protein, CDR3 DNA. The D gene is left open where the match is weak. For some rows the clone size is stated as once, few or many, or as a class when expanded; others skip it.

TRBJ2-7 TRBD2 once TRBV27 CASSFLAGGTSYEQYF TGTGCCAGCAGTTTTCTAGCGGGAGGGACCTCCTACGAGCAGTACTTC
TRBJ1-2 NA many TRBV6-1 CASRGLGYGYTF TGTGCCAGCAGGGGCTTGGGGTATGGCTACACCTTC
TRBJ2-1 NA many TRBV19 CASSRGIEQFF TGTGCCAGTAGCCGAGGGATTGAGCAGTTCTTC
TRBJ2-7 TRBD2 many TRBV18 CASSRGGSSYEQYF TGTGCCAGCTCGCGCGGGGGGAGCTCCTACGAGCAGTACTTC
TRBJ2-5 NA few TRBV5-4 CASSFGLLGNQETQYF TGTGCCAGCAGCTTTGGCCTCCTGGGTAACCAAGAGACCCAGTACTTC
TRBJ2-1 TRBD2 few TRBV7-9 CASSEGLAGGPDEQFF TGTGCCAGCAGCGAGGGACTAGCGGGAGGTCCGGATGAGCAGTTCTTC
TRBJ2-1 TRBD2 many TRBV7-9 CASSSPLAGGEMDNEQFF TGTGCCAGCAGCTCTCCACTAGCGGGAGGCGAAATGGACAATGAGCAGTTCTTC
TRBJ2-7 NA few TRBV9 CASSVSRDGYEQYF TGTGCCAGCAGCGTAAGTCGGGACGGGTACGAGCAGTACTTC
TRBJ2-5 TRBD2 NA TRBV5-6 CASSPRLAGSQETQYF TGTGCCAGCAGCCCCCGTCTAGCGGGGTCCCAAGAGACCCAGTACTTC
TRBJ1-4 NA many TRBV7-9 CASNHPGGEKLFF TGTGCCAGCAACCATCCTGGGGGTGAAAAACTGTTTTTT
TRBJ2-2 TRBD2 many TRBV30 CAWSVPGGRRIGELFF TGTGCCTGGAGTGTACCAGGCGGGAGAAGGATCGGGGAGCTGTTTTTT
TRBJ2-7 NA many TRBV18 CASSPSLGGAHEQYF TGTGCCAGCTCACCCTCTCTAGGGGGGGCCCACGAGCAGTACTTC
TRBJ2-1 TRBD2 many TRBV6-1 CASTLLAGDNEQFF TGTGCCAGCACCCTACTAGCGGGGGACAATGAGCAGTTCTTC
TRBJ2-7 TRBD1 few TRBV9 CASSVGSGTGISYEQYF TGTGCCAGCAGCGTAGGGTCTGGGACAGGGATCTCCTACGAGCAGTACTTC
TRBJ2-1 NA many TRBV11-1 CASSLGIASSGNEQFF TGTGCCAGCAGCTTGGGTATAGCCTCTTCGGGCAATGAGCAGTTCTTC
TRBJ1-1 NA NA TRBV19 CAGSIEGDTEAFF TGTGCCGGTAGTATCGAGGGGGACACTGAAGCTTTCTTT
TRBJ1-1 NA few TRBV2 CASSETGMRNTEAFF TGTGCCAGCAGTGAAACAGGGATGAGGAACACTGAAGCTTTCTTT
TRBJ2-1 NA NA TRBV11-1 CASSPPLAEWGNEQFF TGTGCCAGCAGCCCCCCACTAGCCGAATGGGGCAATGAGCAGTTCTTC
TRBJ1-5 TRBD1 many TRBV28 CASSIGTGDQPQHF TGTGCCAGCAGTATTGGGACAGGAGATCAGCCCCAGCATTTT
TRBJ1-5 NA NA TRBV7-9 CASSTSSTPQHF TGTGCCAGCAGCACCAGTTCTACCCCCCAGCATTTT
TRBJ2-1 NA many TRBV12-3/TRBV12-4 CASSSASEQFF TGTGCCAGCAGCTCAGCTTCTGAGCAGTTCTTC
TRBJ2-3 TRBD2 many TRBV10-3 CAISAGGRGTDTQYF TGTGCCATCAGTGCGGGCGGGAGGGGCACAGATACGCAGTATTTT
TRBJ2-3 NA many TRBV12-3/TRBV12-4 CASSFSSDTQYF TGTGCCAGCAGTTTCAGCTCAGATACGCAGTATTTT
TRBJ2-4 TRBD1 once TRBV3-1 CASSQDPTGIELAKNIQYF TGTGCCAGCAGCCAAGACCCGACAGGGATAGAGCTAGCCAAAAACATTCAGTACTTC
TRBJ1-2 TRBD1 NA TRBV3-1 CASSTPGQGAPGTGYTF TGTGCCAGCAGCACCCCGGGACAGGGGGCCCCAGGTACGGGCTACACCTTC
TRBJ1-1 NA few TRBV29-1 CSVDRTTEAFF TGCAGCGTTGATCGAACAACTGAAGCTTTCTTT
TRBJ2-7 NA many TRBV2 CASSAQGSRDEQYF TGTGCCAGCAGTGCCCAGGGTTCTAGAGACGAGCAGTACTTC
TRBJ2-3 NA few TRBV20-1 CSVAVEDTQYF TGCAGTGTAGCGGTCGAAGATACGCAGTATTTT
TRBJ1-5 TRBD1 many TRBV6-5 CASSYSGTGAQPQHF TGTGCCAGCAGTTACTCCGGGACAGGGGCCCAGCCCCAGCATTTT
TRBJ2-7 TRBD2 NA TRBV10-3 CAISEGIAGGSYEQYF TGTGCCATCAGTGAAGGGATTGCGGGAGGCTCCTACGAGCAGTACTTC
TRBJ2-7 TRBD2 many TRBV27 CASSSSSIAGGPYYEQYF TGTGCCAGCAGTTCATCCTCTATAGCGGGAGGGCCCTACTACGAGCAGTACTTC
TRBJ2-5 TRBD2 once TRBV13 CASSFWSGSQETQYF TGTGCCAGCAGCTTTTGGAGCGGGAGCCAAGAGACCCAGTACTTC
TRBJ2-6 NA NA TRBV6-1 CASSDGKSGANVLTF TGTGCCAGCAGTGACGGGAAGTCTGGGGCCAACGTCCTGACTTTC
TRBJ2-5 NA NA TRBV18 CASSPIMETQYF TGTGCCAGCTCACCGATAATGGAGACCCAGTACTTC
TRBJ1-1 TRBD1 NA TRBV11-2 CASSSGQSNTEAFF TGTGCCAGCAGCTCGGGACAGTCGAACACTGAAGCTTTCTTT
TRBJ2-7 NA many TRBV30 CAWMGVLPYEQYF TGTGCCTGGATGGGGGTGCTTCCCTACGAGCAGTACTTC
TRBJ2-6 NA NA TRBV28 CASSLSGPSSSGANVLTF TGTGCCAGCAGTTTATCAGGGCCCTCTAGCTCTGGGGCCAACGTCCTGACTTTC
TRBJ2-3 NA few TRBV27 CASSLSRGTDTQYF TGTGCCAGCAGTTTATCTCGGGGTACAGATACGCAGTATTTT
TRBJ2-7 TRBD1 many TRBV18 CASSPGTGGAEQYF TGTGCCAGCTCACCAGGGACAGGGGGGGCCGAGCAGTACTTC
TRBJ1-1 NA many TRBV30 CAWNPNSNTEAFF TGTGCCTGGAACCCCAACAGCAACACTGAAGCTTTCTTT
TRBJ2-7 TRBD1 many TRBV28 CASSFRDRLYEQYF TGTGCCAGCAGTTTCCGGGACAGACTCTACGAGCAGTACTTC
TRBJ2-7 NA many TRBV2 CASSQSRGYEQYF TGTGCCAGCAGCCAAAGCAGAGGGTACGAGCAGTACTTC
TRBJ1-2 TRBD1 many TRBV6-5 CASSSEGAGRLGYTF TGTGCCAGCAGTTCCGAGGGGGCAGGGCGTCTTGGCTACACCTTC
TRBJ1-4 TRBD1 few TRBV15 CATSRRQGAHLTNEKLFF TGTGCCACCAGCAGGAGACAGGGGGCGCATTTAACTAATGAAAAACTGTTTTTT
TRBJ2-5 TRBD1 many TRBV10-3 CAISGTDQETQYF TGTGCCATCAGCGGGACAGACCAAGAGACCCAGTACTTC
TRBJ2-1 TRBD2 NA TRBV4-1 CASSQDGGNSYNEQFF TGCGCCAGCAGCCAAGACGGGGGGAACTCCTACAATGAGCAGTTCTTC
TRBJ2-7 TRBD2 few TRBV7-9 CASSPKDGLAGDWEQYF TGTGCCAGCAGCCCTAAAGATGGACTAGCGGGAGACTGGGAGCAGTACTTC
TRBJ1-1 TRBD1 many TRBV12-3/TRBV12-4 CASSLVGTGYMNTEAFF TGTGCCAGCAGTTTAGTCGGGACAGGGTACATGAACACTGAAGCTTTCTTT
TRBJ2-1 NA many TRBV5-5 CASSTRGSYNEQFF TGTGCCAGCAGCACCAGAGGGAGCTACAATGAGCAGTTCTTC